The 30 T cell receptor beta chains given below trace back to one sample, sequenced in a study of identical twins (TCRdb year 2016). The library came from 5' RACE. TCRdb names Illumina HiSeq 2000 as the instrument used. The raw public reads went through TCRdb reprocessing: fastp at Q25, MiXCR clone calling, in-frame beta chains kept. For every CDR3 protein sequence, its rows merge into one entry that carries the most common genes and DNA. Within this sample are 400,000 to 500,000 distinct CDR3 sequences, with 14% of them counted one time only. The top ten clones comprise 0.8% to 1% of the sample. This sample also belongs to another study, concerning yellow fever vaccine responses in identical twins.

What was sequenced was CD4+ T cells sorted from blood. The receptors derive from a young woman in good health.

This clonotype has only a few counts. This chain uses TRBV29-1 with TRBJ2-3, with 7 bases fitting TRBD2. This CDR3 comprises 12 residues. V shed 6 bases, J shed 3 bases, and the junction held 3 bases outside the gene matches. Germline V gene lookup returns CDR1 SQVTM and CDR2 ANQGSEA. In nucleotides, the CDR3 is TGCAGCGTGCGGGAGAGGACAGATACGCAGTATTTT. Protein product: CSVRERTDTQYF.

The chain links TRBV4-1 to TRBJ2-1; 11 bases agree with TRBD2. After removal of 2 bases from V and 6 bases from J, the junction contained 9 bases not matched to a gene. CDR1 is MGHRA and CDR2 is YSYEKL in the germline V gene. The CDR3 totals 17 residues. CDR3 sequence: CASSQRDPGTSGNEQFF. In DNA, the CDR3 is TGCGCCAGCAGCCAAAGGGACCCCGGGACTAGCGGCAATGAGCAGTTCTTC.

This clonotype was recorded a few times. The chain uses TRBV7-2 and TRBJ2-3; D gene ambiguous. V was cut by 1 base and J by 2 bases, with 16 bases left in between. In germline, CDR1 is SGHTA, CDR2 FQGNSA. The CDR3 spans 17 residues. CDR3 bases: TGTGCCAGCAGCTTAGTTCGTCGAACAGTCTACACAGATACGCAGTATTTT. Protein product: CASSLVRRTVYTDTQYF.

CDR3 amino acids: CSGRGNGEQYF. CDR3 nucleotides: TGCAGCGGCAGAGGGAATGGCGAGCAGTACTTC. The chain links TRBV29-1 to TRBJ2-7; weak D call: TRBD2 (5 bases). Per germline, CDR1 SQVTM and CDR2 ANQGSEA. The CDR3 length is 11 residues. V was cut by 7 bases and J by 6 bases, with 13 bases left in between.

This chain connects TRBV18 to TRBJ2-1, with 9 bases lining up with TRBD1. This CDR3 spans 16 amino acids. Trimming cost V 3 bases and J 8 bases; bases outside gene matches: 11. CDR1 and CDR2 (germline): KGHSH, LQKENI. The CDR3 DNA reads as TGTGCCAGCTCACCCATACCCCCGGGACAGGGAGATGAGCAGTTCTTC. It translates to CASSPIPPGQGDEQFF.

J is TRBJ2-2 and V is TRBV24-1; no clear D gene. V shed 6 bases and J shed 7 bases, with 8 bases lying between them. Germline values: CDR1 KGHDR, CDR2 SFDVKD. The CDR3 has 12 amino acids. The CDR3 nucleotides read TGTGCCACCAGTTCACGTAGCGGGGAGCTGTTTTTT. Encoded protein: CATSSRSGELFF.

This clonotype was seen ten or more times. This rearrangement joins TRBV29-1 to TRBJ2-5; the D gene is possibly TRBD1 (7 bases). The CDR3 covers 13 residues. Trimming removed 4 bases from V and 5 bases from J, with 14 bases in between. CDR1 is SQVTM, CDR2 ANQGSEA, per germline. DNA for the CDR3: TGCAGCGTTGCCGTACAGGGGAGGGAGACCCAGTACTTC. Protein sequence: CSVAVQGRETQYF.

In its sample, this clonotype was seen a few times. The CDR3 here is CASSYSGRGLTYEQYF. Written as DNA, the CDR3 is TGTGCCAGCAGTTACTCGGGCAGGGGGCTCACCTACGAGCAGTACTTC. The rearrangement joins TRBV6-5 to TRBJ2-7; 8 nucleotides align to TRBD1. With V trimmed by 0 bases and J by 2 bases, 6 bases remained unmatched. There are 16 residues in the CDR3. The germline V gene has CDR1 MNHEY and CDR2 SVGAGI.

The rearrangement joins TRBV14 to TRBJ2-1; 10 positions agree with TRBD2. The CDR3 spans 15 residues. V dropped 4 bases and J dropped 7; count of bases not matched to a gene: 7. The germline V gene has CDR1 SGHDN and CDR2 FVKESK. CDR3 bases: TGTGCCAGCAGCCCTACTAGCGGGGCCCGGAATGAGCAGTTCTTC. It codes for CASSPTSGARNEQFF.

This clonotype came up a few times. V and J are TRBV5-4 and TRBJ2-2, with 9 bases that match TRBD2. V lost 0 bases to trimming and J lost 6 bases; unmatched junction nucleotides: 6. The length of the CDR3 is 16 residues. CDR1 and CDR2 (germline): SGHNT, YYREEE (reference sequence). This CDR3 reads CASSLGASGTSGELFF. CDR3 nucleotides: TGTGCCAGCAGCTTGGGGGCTAGCGGGACGTCCGGGGAGCTGTTTTTT. Drawing the rest from reference TRBV5-4 and TRBJ2-2, the complete variable domain is ETGVTQSPTHLIKTRGQQVTLRCSSQSGHNTVSWYQQALGQGPQFIFQYYREEENGRGNFPPRFSGLQFPNYSSELNVNALELDDSALYLCASSLGASGTSGELFFGEGSRLTVL.

This clonotype was detected ten times or more. The gene calls are TRBV7-2 and TRBJ2-4; TRBD2 aligns across 7 bases. The CDR3 has 14 amino acids. Germline V gene sequence: CDR1 SGHTA, CDR2 FQGNSA. V was clipped by 5 bases and J by 7 bases; unmatched bases: 8. This CDR3 is CASSTSTSPNIQYF. For the CDR3, the DNA is TGTGCCAGCAGCACCTCGACTAGCCCGAACATTCAGTACTTC.

Only a few counts were recorded for this clonotype. The genes are TRBV20-1 and TRBJ1-3, with no clear D. The germline gives CDR1 DFQATT, CDR2 SNEGSKA (reference sequence). V was clipped by 2 bases and J by 4 bases, with 9 bases between them. This CDR3 spans 13 amino acids. The CDR3 bases are TGCAGTGCTAGAATCGGGTCAGGAAACACCATATATTTT. As protein: CSARIGSGNTIYF.

The sample holds a few counts of this clonotype. The chain carries TRBV20-1 and TRBJ2-7; D ambiguous. V was clipped by 2 bases and J by 3 bases, with 11 bases between them. The CDR3 is 13 residues long. Germline V gene data show CDR1 as DFQATT and CDR2 as SNEGSKA (reference sequence). The CDR3 sequence is CSARPMRIYEQYF. DNA for the CDR3: TGCAGTGCTAGACCCATGCGGATCTACGAGCAGTACTTC.

The CDR3 DNA sequence: TGCGCCAGCAGCGTGACAGGGCACACTGAAGCTTTCTTT. This encodes CASSVTGHTEAFF. The chain has TRBV5-1 and TRBJ1-1; 7 bases map to TRBD1. The CDR3 has 13 residues. The ends lost 4 bases at V and 3 bases at J; junction bases unmatched: 3. Germline-derived CDR1 and CDR2 are SGHRS and YFSETQ.

This clonotype was counted a few times. CDR3 sequence reads: CASRGYTGELFF. CDR3 in DNA: TGTGCCAGCAGGGGATACACCGGGGAGCTGTTTTTT. The V and J genes are TRBV5-6 and TRBJ2-2; D unclear. Germline assignment: CDR1 SGHDT and CDR2 YYEEEE. This CDR3 comprises 12 residues. V was pared by 5 bases and J by 3 bases, with 5 bases between.

This clonotype was seen only a few times. This rearrangement joins TRBV30 to TRBJ2-1; TRBD1 aligns across 9 bases. This CDR3 has 13 residues. From germline, CDR1 is GTSNPN and CDR2 SVGIG (reference sequence). Trimming took 5 bases from V and 7 from J; bases not matched to a gene: 6. The CDR3 protein is CAWAGTGKNEQFF. CDR3 in DNA: TGTGCCTGGGCCGGGACAGGGAAGAATGAGCAGTTCTTC.

This clonotype has just one count. The chain links TRBV3-1 to TRBJ2-5; D may be TRBD2 (6 bases). The CDR3 has 17 amino acids. CDR1 and CDR2 (germline): LGHDT, YNNKEL (reference sequence). The V end lost 4 bases, the J end lost 5 bases, and 23 bases lay between the germline ends. The CDR3 bases are TGTGCCAGCAGCCTACGGGGTAGCGGTCCATGGGAGGAGACCCAGTACTTC. Its translation is CASSLRGSGPWEETQYF.

This clonotype was observed many times. This chain joins TRBV3-1 and TRBJ1-6, with unresolved D. V gave up 2 bases and J gave up 13 bases, with 9 bases separating them. Germline lookup yields CDR1 LGHDT and CDR2 YNNKEL (reference sequence). The CDR3 length is 12 residues. For the CDR3, the DNA is TGTGCCAGCAGCCAATCTCAAAGGCCCCTCCACTTT. Its protein is CASSQSQRPLHF.

In its sample, this clonotype was seen a few times. V gene TRBV20-1 combines with J gene TRBJ2-4; D tentatively fits TRBD1 or TRBD2 (5 bases each). Germline CDR1 is DFQATT and CDR2 is SNEGSKA (reference sequence). Trimming pared 7 bases from V and 4 bases from J, leaving 20 bases between. The CDR3 length is 15 residues. CDR3 nucleotide sequence: TGCAGTGTTTCTTACCAGGGAGCCAAAAAAAACATTCAGTACTTC. Translated: CSVSYQGAKKNIQYF.

This chain joins TRBV30 and TRBJ1-1; D remains unclear. The CDR3 is 13 residues long. The germline V and J ends were trimmed by 2 bases and 1 base, with 8 bases remaining between them. CDR1 GTSNPN and CDR2 SVGIG come from the germline V gene (reference sequence). This CDR3 reads CAWSPRQNTEAFF. The CDR3 nucleotides are TGTGCCTGGAGTCCCCGACAGAACACTGAAGCTTTCTTT.

In this sample, this clonotype turned up a few times. V usage is TRBV5-1 and J usage is TRBJ2-3, with D perhaps given as TRBD1 or TRBD2 (5 bases each). There are 15 residues in the CDR3. Germline loops: CDR1 SGHRS, CDR2 YFSETQ. V lost 5 bases, J lost 2 bases, and 15 bases lay in between. CDR3 in DNA: TGCGCCAGCAGAGCCCGAAGGGGAGACACAGATACGCAGTATTTT. Protein sequence: CASRARRGDTDTQYF.

This clonotype has a count of ten or more. This chain joins TRBV4-2 and TRBJ2-1; 11 bases align to TRBD2. V trimming: 1 base; J trimming: 4 bases; junction bases outside the gene matches: 6. CDR1 LGHNA and CDR2 YNFKEQ come from the germline V gene. The CDR3 is 17 amino acids. The CDR3 sequence is CASSQAVLAGEYNEQFF. The DNA for the CDR3 is TGTGCCAGCAGCCAAGCTGTACTAGCGGGGGAGTACAATGAGCAGTTCTTC.

This clonotype was observed at least ten times. The chain recombines TRBV20-1 with TRBJ1-5, with 8 bases identical to TRBD1. J gave up 5 bases and V 5 bases, and 11 bases lay outside the gene matches. The CDR3 spans 15 residues. Germline V gene data show CDR1 as DFQATT and CDR2 as SNEGSKA (reference sequence). The CDR3 nucleotides read TGCAGTGCTTTCGCCAGGGGGCTGTTGGATCAGCCCCAGCATTTT. Translated: CSAFARGLLDQPQHF.

This chain connects TRBV12-3 or TRBV12-4 to TRBJ2-1, with D perhaps matching TRBD2 (6 bases). The CDR3 loop spans 14 amino acids. V gave up 11 bases and J gave up 5 bases, with 19 bases separating them. The CDR3 protein is CAGAQGLQNNEQFF. In nucleotides, the CDR3 is TGTGCCGGGGCCCAGGGACTCCAAAACAATGAGCAGTTCTTC.

In its sample, this clonotype was seen many times. The chain carries TRBV7-2 and TRBJ2-7; unclear D gene. V shed 2 bases and J shed 4 bases, with 6 bases lying between them. Per the germline V gene, CDR1 is SGHTA and CDR2 is FQGNSA. This CDR3 region has 12 residues. CDR3 loop: CASSLPTYEQYF. In DNA form, the CDR3 reads TGTGCCAGCAGCTTACCGACTTACGAGCAGTACTTC.

The chain is built from TRBV7-2 and TRBJ2-7; D unclear. The CDR3 runs 13 residues. V lost 5 bases and J 8 bases, leaving 16 bases between the germline ends. The germline CDR1 and CDR2 sequences are SGHTA and FQGNSA. This CDR3 is CASSPRIGSKQYF. CDR3 DNA sequence: TGTGCCAGCAGCCCCCGGATTGGGTCTAAGCAGTACTTC.

This clonotype was counted at least ten times. The J gene is TRBJ1-4, the V gene TRBV12-3 or TRBV12-4; D gene unclear. The CDR3 runs 15 residues. V dropped 3 bases and J dropped 8 bases, with 16 bases sitting between them. CDR3 in amino acids: CASSFRRGRWEKLFF. CDR3 sequence (DNA): TGTGCCAGCAGTTTTAGGAGAGGGCGATGGGAAAAACTGTTTTTT.

The CDR3 DNA follows: TGTGCCAGCAGTTTAGACGGAATGTCCTACGAGCAGTACTTC. The encoded protein is CASSLDGMSYEQYF. The chain carries TRBV12-3 or TRBV12-4 and TRBJ2-7; D gene unclear. This CDR3 contains 14 residues. Trimming removed 1 base from V and 1 base from J, with 8 bases in between.

V gene TRBV20-1 combines with J gene TRBJ2-7, with 13 bases matching TRBD2. The germline V gene encodes CDR1 DFQATT and CDR2 SNEGSKA (reference sequence). CDR3 length: 15 residues. V was pared by 0 bases and J by 5 bases, with 4 bases of the junction left unmatched. DNA for the CDR3: TGCAGTGCTAGAGATCCAGGGACTAGCGGGAACGAGCAGTACTTC. Its translation: CSARDPGTSGNEQYF.

The gene calls are TRBV7-3 and TRBJ2-1; D remains ambiguous. The CDR3 is 14 amino acids. V lost 5 bases and J lost 6, with 14 bases in between. CDR1 is SGHTA and CDR2 is FQGTGA in the germline V gene. The CDR3 DNA reads TGTGCCAGCAGCCCCGGTCCCTCGGGCAATGAGCAGTTCTTC. It specifies CASSPGPSGNEQFF.